The sequence of this T cell receptor beta chain was determined in a study of T-cell reconstitution after alpha-beta-depleted transplantation in children. Trimming stripped 2 bases from V and 6 bases from J, with 8 bases between. This CDR3 region has 13 residues. The V gene's germline CDR1 is KGHSH and CDR2 LQKENI. For TCRbeta, the library was prepared with unique molecular identifiers. TCRdb processed the PCR reads anew with MiXCR; each CDR3 protein has one entry. The sample has around 480,000 distinct CDR3 sequences, approximately 30% seen once; the top ten hold around 2.5%. V is TRBV18 and J is TRBJ1-5; D may be TRBD1 (5 bases). The TCR sequence derives from a human donor who donated a stem cell graft to a child with aplastic anemia. The sample consisted of PBMCs from the stem cell graft donor, taken from the stem cell graft. Here the CDR3 DNA reads TGTGCCAGCTCACCATCCGGGACTCAGCCCCAGCATTTT. Translated: CASSPSGTQPQHF.